This T cell receptor (beta chain) was sequenced in a study of shared clonotypes between healthy human individuals. Whole-study context: Each donor contributed plates that comprised three CD4 naive, three CD4 memory, two CD8 naive and one CD8 memory. Study conclusions and caveats: Clonotypes not shared had lower generation probabilities than those common to all four donors.

Sequencing was performed with immunoSEQ multiplex PCR; in TCRdb, only in-frame clones are kept and a portion is missing. The table lists 1.4 million to 1.5 million clones, approximately 96% of them singletons. CDR1 is KGHSH and CDR2 is LQKENI in the germline V gene. The CDR3 runs to 14 residues. V was trimmed by 3 bases and J by 0 bases, leaving 8 bases between them. Concerning this clone itself: What it binds is not known.

The chain is built from TRBV18 and TRBJ1-1; no firm D call. The sequenced sample consisted of naive CD4+ T cells sorted from blood. Described subset: CD45RA+ positively selected. The TCR was taken from a man aged 25 to 45 in good health. The CDR3 loop reads CASSPAEMNTEAFF. In DNA, the CDR3 is TGTGCCAGCTCACCGGCGGAGATGAACACTGAAGCTTTCTTT.